This is a list of T cell receptor beta chains from one sample in a study of T cell repertoires in cytomegalovirus infection. Each CDR3 protein gets one entry after TCRdb re-called the reads with MiXCR. The data contain 640,000 or so distinct CDR3 sequences, around a third of them singletons. No antigen has been assigned to these receptors. Sequencing was performed on cultured PBMCs, taken from culture after CMV antigen stimulation. The receptors originated from a human donor in good health (CMV status not recorded). Some clones in this sample may be carry-over from other donors' samples. Both conserved end residues are part of each CDR3. A D gene is named only where the DNA matches it firmly. The size entry is marked missing in some rows and otherwise reads once, few, many or a size class.

>TRBD2|TRBJ2-5|few|TRBV7-8
CASSPLAGERETQYF
TGTGCCAGCAGTCCGCTAGCGGGGGAGAGGGAGACCCAGTACTTC
>TRBD2|TRBJ2-5|few|TRBV7-6
CASSYHRESGGETQYF
TGTGCCAGCAGCTATCATCGCGAGAGCGGGGGCGAGACCCAGTACTTC
>-|TRBJ1-5|many|TRBV12-3/TRBV12-4
CASSTRPGRNSNQPQHF
TGTGCCAGCAGCACACGTCCTGGACGGAATAGCAATCAGCCCCAGCATTTT
>-|TRBJ1-2|-|TRBV6-2/TRBV6-3
CASSSPPRGNYGYTF
TGTGCCAGCAGTTCTCCCCCCCGGGGGAACTATGGCTACACCTTC
>-|TRBJ1-1|-|TRBV7-2
CASSLPLRDGEAFF
TGTGCCAGCAGCCTGCCTTTAAGGGACGGTGAAGCTTTCTTT
>-|TRBJ1-5|few|TRBV7-2
CASSLGPTRNQPQHF
TGTGCCAGCAGCTTGGGACCCACCCGGAATCAGCCCCAGCATTTT
>-|TRBJ2-3|many|TRBV12-3/TRBV12-4
CASSLEETDTQYF
TGTGCCAGCAGTTTGGAGGAGACAGATACGCAGTATTTT
>TRBD2|TRBJ2-7|-|TRBV2
CASSETSGGYEQYF
TGTGCCAGCAGTGAAACTAGCGGGGGGTACGAGCAGTACTTC
>TRBD1|TRBJ2-7|-|TRBV7-6
CASSFADDRGLWVEQYF
TGTGCCAGCAGCTTTGCGGATGACAGGGGGCTGTGGGTCGAGCAGTACTTC
>-|TRBJ2-3|-|TRBV27
CASSFLGGATQYF
TGTGCCAGCAGTTTCCTGGGCGGGGCTACGCAGTATTTT
>-|TRBJ2-5|-|TRBV15
CATSREQRQETQYF
TGTGCCACCAGCAGAGAACAGCGACAAGAGACCCAGTACTTC
>-|TRBJ2-7|few|TRBV20-1
CSATGFSYEQYF
TGCAGTGCAACGGGATTCTCCTACGAGCAGTACTTC
>TRBD2|TRBJ2-7|few|TRBV7-9
CASSQGWLAGGGVYEQYF
TGTGCCAGCAGCCAGGGGTGGCTAGCGGGAGGAGGTGTCTACGAGCAGTACTTC
>-|TRBJ2-1|-|TRBV4-3
CASSQVHSRRGIADAFHEQFF
TGCGCCAGCAGCCAAGTTCACTCGAGACGAGGGATAGCGGACGCCTTCCATGAGCAGTTCTTC
>-|TRBJ1-3|-|TRBV2
CASFARGGAGNTIYF
TGTGCCAGCTTTGCCCGGGGCGGGGCTGGAAACACCATATATTTT
>-|TRBJ2-3|-|TRBV29-1
CSVPVGNIPGDTQYF
TGCAGCGTTCCCGTCGGGAACATCCCAGGAGATACGCAGTATTTT
>-|TRBJ2-1|many|TRBV7-2
CASSLVGVSYNEQFF
TGTGCCAGCAGCTTGGTGGGGGTGTCCTACAATGAGCAGTTCTTC
>-|TRBJ2-3|few|TRBV5-4
CASSFVRESSTDTQYF
TGTGCCAGCAGCTTCGTCCGGGAGTCCAGCACAGATACGCAGTATTTT
>-|TRBJ1-1|many|TRBV7-2
CASRYNLWGARAEAFF
TGTGCCAGCAGATACAATCTTTGGGGGGCGCGGGCTGAAGCTTTCTTT
>TRBD1|TRBJ1-1|-|TRBV4-1
CASVSGTGGFTEAFF
TGCGCCAGTGTGTCCGGGACAGGGGGTTTCACTGAAGCTTTCTTT
>TRBD1|TRBJ2-1|-|TRBV19
CASSIGTVYNEQFF
TGTGCCAGTAGTATTGGGACAGTTTACAATGAGCAGTTCTTC
>TRBD1|TRBJ2-1|many|TRBV7-2
CASSPTPETGKFF
TGTGCCAGCAGCCCTACCCCCGAGACAGGGAAGTTCTTC
>-|TRBJ1-1|-|TRBV29-1
CSVPTGLGVNTEAFF
TGCAGCGTTCCGACGGGGTTAGGGGTGAACACTGAAGCTTTCTTT
>TRBD2|TRBJ2-7|many|TRBV7-2
CASSLAASGDPYEQYF
TGTGCCAGCAGCTTAGCGGCTAGCGGGGACCCCTACGAGCAGTACTTC
>-|TRBJ1-5|-|TRBV27
CASSPSGVNQPQHF
TGTGCCAGCAGCCCGTCGGGGGTCAATCAGCCCCAGCATTTT
>-|TRBJ1-5|many|TRBV7-2
CASSLTNQPQHF
TGTGCCAGCAGCTTAACTAACCAGCCCCAGCATTTT
>-|TRBJ1-2|few|TRBV18
CASSPPTGGGYTF
TGTGCCAGCTCACCTCCGACAGGCGGGGGCTACACCTTC
>-|TRBJ2-1|few|TRBV11-2
CASSLIMAEAEQFF
TGTGCCAGCAGCTTAATTATGGCGGAGGCTGAGCAGTTCTTC
>-|TRBJ2-7|many|TRBV7-2
CASSLEGANPYEQYF
TGTGCCAGCAGCTTAGAAGGAGCTAACCCCTACGAGCAGTACTTC
>TRBD1|TRBJ2-7|-|TRBV6-2/TRBV6-3
CASRRQGSGYYEQYF
TGTGCCAGCAGAAGACAGGGATCGGGTTATTACGAGCAGTACTTC
>-|TRBJ2-7|few|TRBV7-6
CASSLELGRLYEQYF
TGTGCCAGCAGCTTAGAATTAGGTCGGTTGTACGAGCAGTACTTC
>-|TRBJ1-1|-|TRBV7-9
CASSWLPGRSTEAFF
TGTGCCAGCAGCTGGTTGCCGGGAAGGAGCACTGAAGCTTTCTTT